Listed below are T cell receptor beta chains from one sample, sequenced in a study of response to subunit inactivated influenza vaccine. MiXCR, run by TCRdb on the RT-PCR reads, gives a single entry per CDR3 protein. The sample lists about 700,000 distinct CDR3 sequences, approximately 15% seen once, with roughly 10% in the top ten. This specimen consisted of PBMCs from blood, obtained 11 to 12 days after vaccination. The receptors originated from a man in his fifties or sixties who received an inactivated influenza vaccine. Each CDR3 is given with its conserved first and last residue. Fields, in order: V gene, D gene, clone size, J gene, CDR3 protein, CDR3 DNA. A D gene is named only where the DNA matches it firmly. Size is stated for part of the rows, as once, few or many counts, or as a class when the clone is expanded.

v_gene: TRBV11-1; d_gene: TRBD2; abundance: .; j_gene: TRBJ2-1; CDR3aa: CASSPRRGTSSYNEQSF; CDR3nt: TGTGCCAGCAGCCCAAGGCGGGGGACCAGCTCCTACAATGAGCAGTCCTTC
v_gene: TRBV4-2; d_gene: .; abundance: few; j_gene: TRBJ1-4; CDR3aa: CASSQDPSGRTYLNEKLFF; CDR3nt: TGTGCCAGCAGCCAAGATCCGTCGGGGCGGACATACCTTAATGAAAAACTGTTTTTT
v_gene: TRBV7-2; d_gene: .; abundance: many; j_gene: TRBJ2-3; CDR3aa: CASSSSGPPTDTQYF; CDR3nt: TGTGCCAGCAGCTCGTCCGGACCCCCCACAGATACGCAGTATTTT
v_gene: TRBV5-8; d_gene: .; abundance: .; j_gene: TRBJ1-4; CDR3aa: CASSLPGSNEKLFF; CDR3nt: TGTGCCAGCAGCTTGCCGGGGTCTAATGAAAAACTGTTTTTT
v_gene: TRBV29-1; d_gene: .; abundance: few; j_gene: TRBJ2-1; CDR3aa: CSVGPIGYNEQFF; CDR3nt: TGCAGCGTTGGCCCTATCGGCTACAATGAGCAGTTCTTC
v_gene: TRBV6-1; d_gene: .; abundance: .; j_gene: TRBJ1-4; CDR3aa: CASREARDEKLFF; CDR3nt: TGTGCCAGCAGGGAGGCCCGGGATGAAAAACTGTTTTTT
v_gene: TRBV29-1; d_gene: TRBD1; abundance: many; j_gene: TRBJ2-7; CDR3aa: CSVEATGTGTYEQYF; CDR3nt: TGCAGCGTTGAAGCGACCGGGACAGGTACCTACGAGCAGTACTTC
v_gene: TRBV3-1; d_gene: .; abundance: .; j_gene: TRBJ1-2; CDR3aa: CASSQPNRANYGYTF; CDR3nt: TGTGCCAGCAGCCAACCCAACAGGGCCAACTATGGCTACACCTTC
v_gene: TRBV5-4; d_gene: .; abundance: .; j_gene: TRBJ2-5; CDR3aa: CASSLFMETQYF; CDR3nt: TGTGCCAGCAGCTTGTTTATGGAGACCCAGTACTTC
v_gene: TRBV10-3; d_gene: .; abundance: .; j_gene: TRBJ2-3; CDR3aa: CAITRAPGLSLTDTQYF; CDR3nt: TGTGCCATCACTAGGGCACCCGGTCTGTCCCTCACAGATACGCAGTATTTT
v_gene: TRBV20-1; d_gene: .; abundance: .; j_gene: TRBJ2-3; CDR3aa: CSAAHGSSTDTQYF; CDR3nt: TGCAGTGCGGCGCATGGGTCTAGCACAGATACGCAGTATTTT
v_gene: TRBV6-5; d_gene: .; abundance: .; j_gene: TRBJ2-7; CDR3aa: CASSYSAATYEQYF; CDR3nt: TGTGCCAGCAGTTACTCGGCCGCCACCTACGAGCAGTACTTC
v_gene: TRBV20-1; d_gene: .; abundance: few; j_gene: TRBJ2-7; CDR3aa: CSAIPGKGSYEQYF; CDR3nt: TGCAGTGCTATCCCCGGGAAGGGGTCCTACGAGCAGTACTTC
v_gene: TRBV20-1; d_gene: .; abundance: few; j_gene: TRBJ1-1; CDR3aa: CSAPGEGNTEAFF; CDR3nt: TGCAGTGCCCCAGGGGAGGGGAACACTGAAGCTTTCTTT
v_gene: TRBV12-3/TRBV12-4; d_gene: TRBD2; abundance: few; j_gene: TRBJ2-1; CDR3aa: CASDFSGRHNEQFF; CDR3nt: TGTGCCAGCGATTTTAGCGGGAGGCACAATGAGCAGTTCTTC
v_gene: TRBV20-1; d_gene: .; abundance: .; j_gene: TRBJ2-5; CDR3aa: CSATAGPTPNF; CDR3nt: TGCAGTGCTACCGCCGGGCCGACCCCGAACTTC
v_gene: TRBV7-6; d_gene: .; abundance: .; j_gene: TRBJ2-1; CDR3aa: CASGQLDKINEQFF; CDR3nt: TGTGCCAGTGGGCAATTGGACAAAATCAATGAGCAGTTCTTC
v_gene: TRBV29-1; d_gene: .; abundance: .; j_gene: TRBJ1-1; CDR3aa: CSADNTEAFF; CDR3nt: TGCAGCGCGGATAACACTGAAGCTTTCTTT
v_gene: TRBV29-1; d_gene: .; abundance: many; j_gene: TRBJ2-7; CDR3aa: CSVGMGYEQYF; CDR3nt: TGCAGCGTAGGAATGGGATACGAGCAGTACTTC
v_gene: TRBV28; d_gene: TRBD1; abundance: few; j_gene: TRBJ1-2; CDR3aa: CASSLTGDNGYTF; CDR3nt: TGTGCCAGCAGTCTGACAGGGGACAATGGCTACACCTTC
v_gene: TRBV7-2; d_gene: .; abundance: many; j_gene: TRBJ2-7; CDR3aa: CASSLSGAHEQYF; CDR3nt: TGTGCCAGCAGCTTATCAGGGGCCCACGAGCAGTACTTC
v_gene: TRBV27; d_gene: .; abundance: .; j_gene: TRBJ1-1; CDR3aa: CASSLKFYTEAFF; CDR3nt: TGTGCCAGCAGTTTAAAATTCTACACTGAAGCTTTCTTT
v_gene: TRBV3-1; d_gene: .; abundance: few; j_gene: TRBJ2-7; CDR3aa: CASSQFVSSHEQYF; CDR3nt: TGTGCCAGCAGCCAATTTGTCTCTTCCCACGAGCAGTACTTC
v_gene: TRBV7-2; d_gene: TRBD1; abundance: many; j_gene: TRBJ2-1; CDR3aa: CASSYGTGDEQFF; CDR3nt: TGTGCCAGCAGCTACGGGACAGGGGATGAGCAGTTCTTC
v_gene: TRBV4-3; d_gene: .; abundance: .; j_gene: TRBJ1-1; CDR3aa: CASSQEPGLGRDPEAFF; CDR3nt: TGCGCCAGCAGCCAAGAGCCAGGACTCGGCAGGGACCCTGAAGCTTTCTTT
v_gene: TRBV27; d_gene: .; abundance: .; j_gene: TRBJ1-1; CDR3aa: CASIRTAIGTEAFF; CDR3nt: TGTGCCAGTATAAGGACAGCTATAGGGACTGAAGCTTTCTTT
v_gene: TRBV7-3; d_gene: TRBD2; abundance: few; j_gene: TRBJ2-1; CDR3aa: CASSLLYLAREESNEQFF; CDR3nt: TGTGCCAGCAGCTTATTGTACTTGGCGCGGGAGGAATCCAATGAGCAGTTCTTC
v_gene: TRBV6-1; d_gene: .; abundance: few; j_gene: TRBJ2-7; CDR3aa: CASKVSYEQYF; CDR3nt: TGTGCCAGCAAAGTCAGCTACGAGCAGTACTTC
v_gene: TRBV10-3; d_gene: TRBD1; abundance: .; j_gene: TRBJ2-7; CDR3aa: CAISEPGQGTYEQYF; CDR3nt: TGTGCCATCAGCGAACCGGGACAGGGCACCTACGAGCAGTACTTC
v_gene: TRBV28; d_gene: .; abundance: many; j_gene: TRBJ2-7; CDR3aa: CASSLSSEQYF; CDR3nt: TGTGCCAGCAGTTTATCGAGCGAGCAGTACTTC
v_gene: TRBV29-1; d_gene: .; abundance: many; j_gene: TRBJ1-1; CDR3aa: CSVEVIPGQLNTEAFF; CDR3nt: TGCAGCGTTGAGGTCATACCGGGGCAACTGAACACTGAAGCTTTCTTT
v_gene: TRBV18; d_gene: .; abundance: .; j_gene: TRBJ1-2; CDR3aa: CASSPPLWDDGYTF; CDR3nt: TGTGCCAGCTCACCACCCCTTTGGGATGATGGCTACACCTTC
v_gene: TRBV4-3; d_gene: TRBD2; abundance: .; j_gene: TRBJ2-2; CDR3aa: CASSHYTPGLDNTGELFF; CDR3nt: TGCGCCAGCAGCCATTATACCCCGGGACTAGATAACACCGGGGAGCTGTTTTTT
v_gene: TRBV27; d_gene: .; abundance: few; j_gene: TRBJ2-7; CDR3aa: CASSLSPSSSYEQYF; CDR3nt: TGTGCCAGCAGTTTATCCCCATCTAGCTCCTACGAGCAGTACTTC
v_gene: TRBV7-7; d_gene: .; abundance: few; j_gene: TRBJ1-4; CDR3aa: CASSTPGAPNEKLFF; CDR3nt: TGTGCTAGCAGTACCCCCGGGGCGCCTAATGAAAAACTGTTTTTT
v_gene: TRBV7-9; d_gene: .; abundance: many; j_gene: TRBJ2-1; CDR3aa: CASSTGGASSYNEQFF; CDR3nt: TGTGCCAGCAGCACCGGGGGCGCGAGCTCCTACAATGAGCAGTTCTTC
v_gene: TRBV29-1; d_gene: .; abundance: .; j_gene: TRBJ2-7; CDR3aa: CSVERSGIYDEQYF; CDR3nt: TGCAGCGTTGAACGGTCCGGGATATATGACGAGCAGTACTTC
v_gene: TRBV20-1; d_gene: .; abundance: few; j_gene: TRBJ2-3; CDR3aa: CSADRWGVTDTQYF; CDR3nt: TGCAGTGCTGATAGGTGGGGCGTAACAGATACGCAGTATTTT
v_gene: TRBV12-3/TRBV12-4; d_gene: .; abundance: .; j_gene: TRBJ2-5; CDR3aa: CASSSASRPETQYF; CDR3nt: TGTGCCAGCAGTTCCGCCAGCCGTCCAGAGACCCAGTACTTC
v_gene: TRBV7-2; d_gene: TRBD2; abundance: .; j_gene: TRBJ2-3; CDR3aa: CASSLRPSGGAMSSTDTQYF; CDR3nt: TGTGCCAGCAGCTTACGCCCTAGCGGGGGGGCGATGTCTAGCACAGATACGCAGTATTTT
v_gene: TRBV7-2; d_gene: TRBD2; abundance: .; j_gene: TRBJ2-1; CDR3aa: CASSPRGGGLSTSEQFF; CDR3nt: TGTGCCAGCAGCCCCCGGGGGGGTGGACTCTCAACCTCGGAGCAGTTCTTC
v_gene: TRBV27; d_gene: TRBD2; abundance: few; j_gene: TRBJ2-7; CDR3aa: CASSLRLAGGISYEQYF; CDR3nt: TGTGCCAGCAGTTTAAGGCTAGCGGGGGGCATCTCCTACGAGCAGTACTTC
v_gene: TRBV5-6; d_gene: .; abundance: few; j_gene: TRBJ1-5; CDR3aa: CASSLGVSFNQPQHF; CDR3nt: TGTGCCAGCAGCTTGGGTGTCAGCTTCAATCAGCCCCAGCATTTT
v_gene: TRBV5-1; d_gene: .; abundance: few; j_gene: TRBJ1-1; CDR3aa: CASSPLRENTEAFF; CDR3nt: TGCGCCAGCAGCCCCTTGCGGGAAAACACTGAAGCTTTCTTT
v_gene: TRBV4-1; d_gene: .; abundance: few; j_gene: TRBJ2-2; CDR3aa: CASSPYRETGELFF; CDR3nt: TGCGCCAGCAGCCCATACAGGGAGACCGGGGAGCTGTTTTTT